Listed here are 6 T cell receptor beta chains from one sample, sequenced in a study of human T cells and chemical hapten exposure (dated by TCRdb to 2020 to 2023). The method behind the library was RACE. Sequencing was carried out with a NextSeq 500. TCRdb trimmed public reads at Q25 via fastp, called clones via MiXCR and kept in-frame beta chains. Merged by CDR3 protein, the rows form single entries marked with the most common genes and DNA. The sample profile shows approximately 60,000 distinct CDR3 sequences; 9.3% of them were found once. 10% to 15% of the sample is taken by the ten largest. What this sample's time point label stands for: patch test 1, 2 weeks after DPC sensitization. The treatment or condition label, as the study defines it: therapeutic diphenylcyclopropenone sensitization with weekly scalp DPC. This material consisted of whole blood, taken in connection with sensitization to the hapten diphenylcyclopropenone (DPC). These receptors originate from a woman aged 40 to 49 with alopecia areata. Some clones in this sample may be carry-over from other donors' samples.

J is TRBJ2-3 and V is TRBV4-3; D is undetermined. Germline CDR1 is LGHNA and CDR2 is YSLEER. Trimming removed 0 bases from V and 6 bases from J, with 7 bases in between. This CDR3 has 13 residues. CDR3 sequence reads: CASSQDLPDTQYF. The CDR3, as DNA: TGCGCCAGCAGCCAAGATCTACCCGATACGCAGTATTTT.

This clonotype appeared many times. The V gene is TRBV28, the J gene TRBJ2-7; 8 bases align to TRBD1. With V trimmed by 4 bases and J by 5 bases, 7 bases remained unmatched. Germline CDR1 reads MDHEN; CDR2 reads SYDVKM. This CDR3 is built from 14 residues. CDR3 sequence reads: CASSSRTGSDEQYF. The CDR3 nucleotides are TGTGCCAGCAGTTCCAGGACAGGGTCTGACGAGCAGTACTTC.

The sample holds many counts of this clonotype. The chain links TRBV12-3 or TRBV12-4 to TRBJ1-3; perhaps TRBD1 as D (6 bases). Trimming pared 5 bases from V and 0 bases from J, leaving 8 bases between. The CDR3 contains 14 residues. Here the CDR3 reads CASSHRASGNTIYF. Here the CDR3 DNA reads TGTGCCAGCAGTCACAGGGCCTCTGGAAACACCATATATTTT.

The table lists this clonotype with many counts. The chain is built from TRBV6-6 and TRBJ1-1; 7 positions match TRBD1. The CDR3 is 15 amino acids. Germline V gene lookup returns CDR1 MNHNY and CDR2 SVGAGI (reference sequence). V shed 2 bases and J 1 base; nucleotides not matched to a gene: 4. The CDR3 is CASSYGGQANTEAFF. The CDR3 DNA is TGTGCCAGCAGTTACGGTGGACAGGCGAACACTGAAGCTTTCTTT.

This clonotype was counted many times. This chain links TRBV18 with TRBJ1-4; perhaps TRBD1 as D (5 bases). Germline CDR1 and CDR2: KGHSH and LQKENI. The germline V and J ends were trimmed by 4 bases and 0 bases, with 9 bases remaining between them. This CDR3 is built from 15 residues. As DNA, the CDR3 is TGTGCCAGCTCACTTCAGGGTGCAACTAATGAAAAACTGTTTTTT. Its translation is CASSLQGATNEKLFF.

On this clonotype itself: It may be a read error: a sequence one base away is much more abundant. This sequence joins TRBV6-4 and TRBJ2-3; D is possibly TRBD1 (5 bases). Germline loops: CDR1 MRHNA, CDR2 SNTAGT. V lost 6 bases, J lost 0 bases, and 13 bases lay in between. The CDR3 sequence is 15 residues long. DNA for the CDR3: TGTGCCAGCAGCGCGTGGGGCCATAGCACAGATACGCAGTATTTT. It specifies CASSAWGHSTDTQYF.